The next 28 T cell receptor beta chains were all read from a single sample in a study of shared clonotypes between healthy human individuals. TCRdb's table, derived via immunoSEQ multiplex PCR, lists solely in-frame clones and lacks some. The sample carries approximately 2,000,000 clones, 80% to 95% recorded once. Sequenced sample: naive CD4+ T cells from PBMCs. This sample's subset: CD45RA+ positively selected. The receptors derive from a man aged 18 to 35 in good health. Some clones in this sample may be carry-over from other donors' samples.

V and J are TRBV5-4 and TRBJ2-2; D is unresolved. This CDR3 comprises 16 residues. Trimming cost V 0 bases and J 1 base, with 10 bases left between them. Germline V lookup: CDR1 SGHNT, CDR2 YYREEE (reference sequence). The CDR3 region is CASSLVAALNTGELFF. For the CDR3, the DNA is TGTGCCAGCAGCTTGGTCGCAGCCCTGAACACCGGGGAGCTGTTTTTT. Using reference TRBV5-4 and TRBJ2-2 for the parts outside the CDR3, the full variable domain is ETGVTQSPTHLIKTRGQQVTLRCSSQSGHNTVSWYQQALGQGPQFIFQYYREEENGRGNFPPRFSGLQFPNYSSELNVNALELDDSALYLCASSLVAALNTGELFFGEGSRLTVL.

The V and J genes are TRBV4-1 and TRBJ2-1; D perhaps matches TRBD2 (7 bases). V was clipped by 3 bases and J by 2 bases, with 14 bases between them. The germline V gene has CDR1 MGHRA and CDR2 YSYEKL. The CDR3 length is 16 residues. The CDR3 bases are TGCGCCAGCAGCCATGGGGGCGGGAGTGCCTACAATGAGCAGTTCTTC. Its translation: CASSHGGGSAYNEQFF.

V gene TRBV18 combines with J gene TRBJ2-7; no clear D gene. Germline assignment: CDR1 KGHSH and CDR2 LQKENI. The CDR3 loop spans 14 amino acids. The V gene lost 4 bases and the J gene lost 3 bases, with 13 bases spanning the gap. CDR3 in amino acids: CASSRNRLGYEQYF. The CDR3 nucleotides are TGTGCCAGCTCACGAAATAGGCTCGGCTACGAGCAGTACTTC.

The chain joins TRBV28 to TRBJ1-2, with a tentative D call TRBD1 (5 bases). The CDR3 contains 13 residues. V was cut by 3 bases and J by 3 bases, with 8 bases left in between. The V gene's germline CDR1 is MDHEN and CDR2 SYDVKM. The CDR3 DNA follows: TGTGCCAGCAGTTTTAGGGGCGACTATGGCTACACCTTC. Protein sequence: CASSFRGDYGYTF.

The chain links TRBV27 to TRBJ2-1, with unresolved D. The CDR3 is 13 amino acids. Deletions cut 6 bases from V and 7 bases from J, with 13 bases between. In germline, CDR1 is MNHEY, CDR2 SMNVEV (reference sequence). The chain's CDR3 is CASRGFGRNEQFF. For the CDR3, the DNA is TGTGCCAGCAGGGGATTCGGAAGGAATGAGCAGTTCTTC.

The chain combines TRBV4-2 with TRBJ2-2, with 9 nucleotides matching TRBD1. The germline gives CDR1 LGHNA, CDR2 YNFKEQ. V dropped 5 bases and J dropped 4; count of bases not matched to a gene: 2. This CDR3 spans 14 amino acids. As DNA, the CDR3 is TGTGCCAGCAGCGGACAGGGGAGCACCGGGGAGCTGTTTTTT. Translating gives CASSGQGSTGELFF.

The chain couples TRBV11-2 to TRBJ2-3; D is ambiguous. The CDR3 is made up of 15 amino acids. Germline loops: CDR1 SGHAT, CDR2 FQNNGV. The V gene lost 2 bases and the J gene lost 0 bases, with 9 bases spanning the gap. CDR3 sequence reads: CASSLLLSSTDTQYF. In nucleotides, the CDR3 is TGTGCCAGCAGCTTATTACTTTCTAGCACAGATACGCAGTATTTT.

The chain uses TRBV5-1 and TRBJ2-1; D not certain. Germline V gene data show CDR1 as SGHRS and CDR2 as YFSETQ. With 1 base removed from V and 0 bases from J, the gap between germline ends came to 8 bases. The CDR3 has 15 residues. CDR3 in amino acids: CASSLQASSYNEQFF. The CDR3 region has the DNA TGCGCCAGCAGCTTGCAGGCCAGCTCCTACAATGAGCAGTTCTTC.

V usage is TRBV9 and J usage is TRBJ2-7; 8 bases map to TRBD2. Germline-derived CDR1 and CDR2 are SGDLS and YYNGEE. This CDR3 is 14 amino acids long. J lost 6 bases, V lost 3 bases, and 8 bases had no gene match. The CDR3 region is CASSASTGGFEQYF. The CDR3 coding sequence is TGTGCCAGCAGCGCCTCGACGGGGGGGTTCGAGCAGTACTTC.

The CDR3 loop reads CASSFQGGNSPLHF. CDR3 in DNA: TGCGCCAGCAGCTTCCAGGGTGGGAATTCACCCCTCCACTTT. The V and J genes are TRBV5-1 and TRBJ1-6; D is perhaps TRBD1 (5 bases). V was cut by 2 bases and J by 7 bases, with 10 bases left in between. Germline V gene sequence: CDR1 SGHRS, CDR2 YFSETQ. The CDR3 is made up of 14 amino acids. Based on the CDR3 plus reference TRBV5-1 and TRBJ1-6, the full variable domain is KAGVTQTPRYLIKTRGQQVTLSCSPISGHRSVSWYQQTPGQGLQFLFEYFSETQRNKGNFPGRFSGRQFSNSRSEMNVSTLELGDSALYLCASSFQGGNSPLHFGNGTRLTVT.

This clone is a singleton in its sample. This chain joins TRBV11-1 and TRBJ1-1; 8 positions agree with TRBD1. Germline V gene data show CDR1 as SGHAT and CDR2 as FQDESV (reference sequence). This CDR3 region has 14 residues. With 6 bases clipped from V and 6 bases from J, the junction kept 9 bases outside the gene matches. The CDR3 DNA reads TGTGCCAGCAGACAGAGACAGGGGTCGTCTGAAGCTTTCTTT. It is translated as CASRQRQGSSEAFF.

The chain is built from TRBV5-1 and TRBJ1-2; D call uncertain. Germline CDR1 reads SGHRS; CDR2 reads YFSETQ. The CDR3 totals 14 residues. V shed 0 bases and J shed 8 bases, with 14 bases lying between them. This CDR3 reads CASSLASGESGYTF. CDR3 coding DNA: TGCGCCAGCAGCTTGGCCAGTGGGGAATCCGGCTACACCTTC.

The gene calls are TRBV28 and TRBJ1-1; possibly TRBD1 for D (5 bases). Looked up from germline, CDR1 is MDHEN and CDR2 is SYDVKM. The ends were cut back, 10 bases at V and 0 bases at J, with 21 bases in the middle. The CDR3 runs to 16 residues. CDR3 coding DNA: TGTGCCATCTCCACCGGGGGGGGTCACCTGAACACTGAAGCTTTCTTT. It translates to CAISTGGGHLNTEAFF.

Remarks on this clone: The same CDR3 can be traced to other DNA sequences in this sample. The V call is TRBV9, the J call TRBJ2-1; maybe TRBD1 (5 bases). This CDR3 has 15 residues. V lost 0 bases, J lost 0 bases, and 7 bases lay in between. Germline lookup yields CDR1 SGDLS and CDR2 YYNGEE. The CDR3 sequence is CASSVEQGSYNEQFF. The CDR3 region has the DNA TGTGCCAGCAGCGTAGAGCAGGGCTCCTACAATGAGCAGTTCTTC.

A remark on this clone: Other DNA sequences in the same sample also yield this CDR3. This chain joins TRBV6-5 and TRBJ1-2, with a tentative D call TRBD1 (5 bases). Trimming shortened V by 0 bases and J by 6 bases, and 8 bases separated the two germline ends. Germline V gene data show CDR1 as MNHEY and CDR2 as SVGAGI. CDR3 length: 13 amino acids. CDR3 DNA sequence: TGTGCCAGCAGTTACTCGGGGGGTGATGGCTACACCTTC. Its protein product is CASSYSGGDGYTF.

The gene calls are TRBV9 and TRBJ2-7, with 7 positions matching TRBD1. With 0 bases clipped from V and 3 bases from J, the junction kept 6 bases outside the gene matches. The CDR3 sequence is 15 residues long. Germline V gives CDR1 SGDLS, CDR2 YYNGEE. The CDR3 loop reads CASSVGDRTYYEQYF. CDR3 bases: TGTGCCAGCAGCGTAGGGGACAGAACTTACTACGAGCAGTACTTC. Together with reference TRBV9 and TRBJ2-7, the CDR3 gives the full variable domain: DSGVTQTPKHLITATGQRVTLRCSPRSGDLSVYWYQQSLDQGLQFLIQYYNGEERAKGNILERFSAQQFPDLHSELNLSSLELGDSALYFCASSVGDRTYYEQYFGPGTRLTVT.

The gene calls are TRBV5-1 and TRBJ1-2; the match to TRBD1 covers 8 bases. The CDR3 is 13 residues long. V lost 3 bases and J lost 12; bases outside the gene matches: 10. CDR1 and CDR2 from the germline V gene are SGHRS and YFSETQ. CDR3 coding DNA: TGCGCCAGCAGCTCGCAGGGGGCAGGGAACCACACCTTC. Its translation is CASSSQGAGNHTF.

This clone has a single count. The chain is built from TRBV7-3 and TRBJ1-2; D is possibly TRBD1 (6 bases). Germline CDR1 reads SGHTA; CDR2 reads FQGTGA. The CDR3 spans 13 residues. The V gene lost 5 bases and the J gene lost 4 bases, with 11 bases spanning the gap. The CDR3 nucleotides are TGTGCCAGCAGCCCGGACAGATTCTATGGCTACACCTTC. Protein: CASSPDRFYGYTF. Filled out from reference TRBV7-3 and TRBJ1-2, the complete variable domain reads GAGVSQTPSNKVTEKGKYVELRCDPISGHTALYWYRQSLGQGPEFLIYFQGTGAADDSGLPNDRFFAVRPEGSVSTLKIQRTERGDSAVYLCASSPDRFYGYTFGSGTRLTVV.

The V gene is TRBV30, the J gene TRBJ1-1; 8 bases fit TRBD1. V trimming: 8 bases; J trimming: 3 bases; junction bases outside the gene matches: 14. Per germline, CDR1 GTSNPN and CDR2 SVGIG (reference sequence). The CDR3 is 15 residues long. CDR3 DNA: TGTGCCAGCAGCTTAGGCAGGGGGCGCGACACTGAAGCTTTCTTT. It translates to CASSLGRGRDTEAFF.

The chain is built from TRBV30 and TRBJ2-7, with D tentatively TRBD1 (5 bases). V lost 4 bases, J lost 0 bases, and 19 bases lay in between. This CDR3 contains 16 residues. CDR1 and CDR2 from the germline V gene are GTSNPN and SVGIG (reference sequence). The DNA of the CDR3 is TGTGCCTGGAACCCCTCTAGACAGAGTTTCTCCTACGAGCAGTACTTC. Translating it yields CAWNPSRQSFSYEQYF.

This chain uses TRBV7-8 with TRBJ2-7, with 10 bases matching TRBD1. Per germline, CDR1 SGHVS and CDR2 FQNEAQ. V trimming: 5 bases; J trimming: 3 bases; junction bases outside the gene matches: 7. This CDR3 comprises 15 residues. The CDR3 loop is CASSTGQGGNYEQYF. CDR3 nucleotide sequence: TGTGCCAGCAGCACCGGACAGGGGGGAAACTACGAGCAGTACTTC.

As regards this clone: Other DNA sequences in this specimen translate into the identical CDR3. CDR3 residues: CASSRTGGGTDTQYF. DNA for the CDR3: TGCGCCAGCAGCCGTACAGGCGGAGGCACAGATACGCAGTATTTT. This sequence joins TRBV5-1 and TRBJ2-3, with D possibly matching TRBD1 (5 bases). Germline-derived CDR1 and CDR2 are SGHRS and YFSETQ. V lost 4 bases and J lost 1, with 13 bases in between. The CDR3 has 15 residues.

This chain uses TRBV5-1 with TRBJ1-2, with D maybe TRBD1 (5 bases). The CDR3 loop spans 19 amino acids. Germline CDR1 and CDR2: SGHRS and YFSETQ. V shed 2 bases and J shed 4 bases, with 27 bases lying between them. The CDR3 DNA sequence: TGCGCCAGCAGCTTAGGTTTTGGGACTCTACTAAAATACCTCTATGGCTACACCTTC. It codes for CASSLGFGTLLKYLYGYTF.

The chain couples TRBV4-2 to TRBJ1-1; maybe TRBD1 (5 bases). Germline CDR1 LGHNA, CDR2 YNFKEQ. The CDR3 contains 16 residues. Deletions cut 6 bases from V and 0 bases from J, with 17 bases between. The chain's CDR3 is CASRLTDYYMNTEAFF. The CDR3 DNA reads TGTGCCAGCAGATTGACAGATTATTATATGAACACTGAAGCTTTCTTT.

This chain uses TRBV4-1 with TRBJ2-7; 12 bases are shared with TRBD2. The ends lost 0 bases at V and 6 bases at J; junction bases unmatched: 6. CDR1 MGHRA and CDR2 YSYEKL come from the germline V gene. This CDR3 spans 16 amino acids. The CDR3 DNA is TGCGCCAGCAGCCAAGAAAAACTAGCGGGAGGCGTCGAGCAGTACTTC. It translates to CASSQEKLAGGVEQYF.

In the case of this clone: One junction end does not reproduce the germline sequence, and a read error may be involved. The chain recombines TRBV29-1 with TRBJ1-5; 8 bases are a match to TRBD1. This CDR3 has 15 residues. The germline CDR1 and CDR2 sequences are SQVTM and ANQGSEA. CDR3 DNA sequence: TGCAGCGTTCAAGAGACAGGGGATAGCAATCAGCCCCAGCATTTT. Protein product: CSVQETGDSNQPQHF.

The gene calls are TRBV18 and TRBJ1-4, with 7 nucleotides matching TRBD1. The CDR3 is made up of 15 amino acids. CDR1 and CDR2 from the germline V gene are KGHSH and LQKENI. V dropped 8 bases and J dropped 0; count of bases not matched to a gene: 6. The CDR3 DNA reads as TGTGCCAGCCGGCAGGGGGGAGCAACTAATGAAAAACTGTTTTTT. Its translation: CASRQGGATNEKLFF.

This chain links TRBV15 with TRBJ2-1; 8 nucleotides match TRBD2. The CDR3 sequence is 16 residues long. Unmatched junction bases numbered 12, after V lost 2 bases and J lost 9 bases. CDR1 is LNHNV and CDR2 is YYDKDF in the germline V gene (reference sequence). Written as DNA, the CDR3 is TGTGCCACCAGCAGACCCCGAGCGGGAGTCTCAGGTGAGCAGTTCTTC. Its protein is CATSRPRAGVSGEQFF. The full variable domain, with the rest looked up from reference TRBV15 and TRBJ2-1, is DAMVIQNPRYQVTQFGKPVTLSCSQTLNHNVMYWYQQKSSQAPKLLFHYYDKDFNNEADTPDNFQSRRPNTSFCFLDIRSPGLGDTAMYLCATSRPRAGVSGEQFFGPGTRLTVL.